This TCR beta chain stems from a study of blood T cell repertoires in COVID-19. Across the whole study: T cells, B-cell-depleted T cells, or PBMCs supplied cDNA or gDNA.

Everyone who took part was 18 to 89 years old, and they came from about 25 US areas. Each participant's cohort was designated according to participant-reported clinical history. In the authors' workflow: Quantification of nucleated cells was approximated via reference gene primer amplification. Here immunoSEQ multiplex PCR was the method, and the copy in TCRdb shows in-frame clones only, minus some. V and J calls and clone size come straight from that table; D and trimming were deduced from the DNA. Among approximately 450,000 clones listed, roughly 85% were seen once. Trimming removed 10 bases from V and 6 bases from J, with 19 bases in between. This CDR3 spans 13 amino acids.

V is TRBV12-3 or TRBV12-4 and J is TRBJ2-7, with D possibly being TRBD2 (6 bases). Source material: PBMCs or T cells enriched from blood (not recorded which). The receptor was derived from a woman younger than 35 with acute COVID-19. The CDR3 region is CATKGWEAVEQYF. DNA of the CDR3: TGTGCCACAAAAGGTTGGGAGGCGGTCGAGCAGTACTTC.